This TCR beta chain is from a study of cytomegalovirus exposure and HLA in healthy donors. Germline-derived CDR1 and CDR2 are MNHNS and SASEGT. V lost 6 bases and J lost 6, with 11 bases in between. This CDR3 comprises 12 residues. 13 Jbeta primers and 60 Vbeta primers were used for the PCR. The repertoire was sequenced with immunoSEQ multiplex PCR; TCRdb's copy has only in-frame clones and lacks some. The repertoire holds around 150,000 clones, about 80% seen once, with around 2% in the top ten. This TCR derives from a man younger than 40 in good health and CMV-seronegative. V gene TRBV6-1 combines with J gene TRBJ1-2, with D possibly matching TRBD1 (6 bases). The specimen sequenced was PBMCs. CDR3 in amino acids: CASSLAGDGYTF. CDR3 in DNA: TGTGCCAGCAGCCTTGCAGGGGATGGCTACACCTTC.